These T cell receptor beta chains were read from a single sample in a study of T cell repertoires in cytomegalovirus infection. From the reads, TCRdb called clonotypes with MiXCR, one entry per CDR3 protein. There are 560,000 or so distinct CDR3 sequences in the sample; about 15% occur only once, and more than 20% lies in the top ten. Sequencing was performed on CD8+ T cells from PBMCs. Receptor source: a human donor in good health (CMV status not recorded). Some clones in this sample may be carry-over from other donors' samples. Both conserved end residues are part of each CDR3. Fields, in order: CDR3 DNA, CDR3 protein, J gene, clone size, V gene, D gene. A D gene is named only where the DNA matches it firmly. Rows may omit the clone size; those that give it use once, few, many or a size class.

TGTGCCAGCAGTTACGGGGAGGGTTGGCATGAGCAGTTCTTC | CASSYGEGWHEQFF | TRBJ2-1 | many | TRBV6-5 | TRBD2
TGCAGCGCGGACCACAGCCTCTACTATGGCTACACCTTC | CSADHSLYYGYTF | TRBJ1-2 | NA | TRBV29-1 | NA
TGTGCCAGCTGGAGGGAACCGGACCACCGTATCACAGATACGCAGTATTTT | CASWREPDHRITDTQYF | TRBJ2-3 | many | TRBV6-1 | NA
TGCGCCAGCAGCCAAAGGAACGAGCAGTACTTC | CASSQRNEQYF | TRBJ2-7 | NA | TRBV4-1 | NA
TGTGCCAGCAGCCTCCGCAGGGGTCTAACCATGAAGGAGGAAAAACTGTTTTTT | CASSLRRGLTMKEEKLFF | TRBJ1-4 | NA | TRBV7-9 | NA
TGTGCCAGCAGCTCCTTCCCACAGGGCTGGCTGAACACTGAAGCTTTCTTT | CASSSFPQGWLNTEAFF | TRBJ1-1 | NA | TRBV11-1 | NA
TGTGCCAGCAGCCCTACAGGGACAGGGGGGACTGAAGCTTTCTTT | CASSPTGTGGTEAFF | TRBJ1-1 | many | TRBV7-3 | TRBD1
TGTGCCAGCAGCTCGGGCAGGGCCCCCTACGAGCAGTACTTC | CASSSGRAPYEQYF | TRBJ2-7 | many | TRBV7-9 | NA
TGTGCCAGCAGTTACAACCCGCTGGGGGGCGCGGGCGCTTTCTTT | CASSYNPLGGAGAFF | TRBJ1-1 | many | TRBV6-5 | NA
TGTGCCAGCAGTTTGATGGGGGCGGGGACTGAAGCTTTCTTT | CASSLMGAGTEAFF | TRBJ1-1 | many | TRBV12-3/TRBV12-4 | NA
TGTGCCAGCGAGGGACAACCAACCTATGGCTACACCTTC | CASEGQPTYGYTF | TRBJ1-2 | many | TRBV12-3/TRBV12-4 | NA
TGCAGCGTTGAAGAGGGCGCCACAGCAGAGCAGTTCTTC | CSVEEGATAEQFF | TRBJ2-1 | many | TRBV29-1 | NA
TGTGCCAGCAGCTTAAGCAGGACCATTGATGAGCAGTTCTTC | CASSLSRTIDEQFF | TRBJ2-1 | many | TRBV7-9 | NA
TGTGCCAGCAGCCATACCCGGACTAGCGGCAGGGGTGGGGAGACCCAGTACTTC | CASSHTRTSGRGGETQYF | TRBJ2-5 | many | TRBV7-8 | TRBD2
TGTGCCAGCAGCCGCAGCGGGAGCTCCTACAATGAGCAGTTCTTC | CASSRSGSSYNEQFF | TRBJ2-1 | many | TRBV7-9 | TRBD2
TGTGCCAGCAGTCCCGCGGGGGGGCTATTAAACACTGAAGCTTTCTTT | CASSPAGGLLNTEAFF | TRBJ1-1 | NA | TRBV27 | NA
TGTGCCAGCAGCTTAGGGGGCCGGGATTTGAATGAGCAGTTCTTC | CASSLGGRDLNEQFF | TRBJ2-1 | many | TRBV7-6 | NA
TGTGCCAGCAGCCCCAGACAGGGGGGAGGAGAAAAACTGTTTTTT | CASSPRQGGGEKLFF | TRBJ1-4 | NA | TRBV6-6 | TRBD1
TGTGCCAGCAGCTTAAAGGACGGGCTACTAGCGGGAGCATCTACCGGGGAGCTGTTTTTT | CASSLKDGLLAGASTGELFF | TRBJ2-2 | NA | TRBV11-2 | TRBD2
TGTACCAGCAGCTTAGAAATCGTCAGGGAACAGGGAAGGACCTACGAGCAGTACTTC | CTSSLEIVREQGRTYEQYF | TRBJ2-7 | once | TRBV7-9 | NA
TGTGCCAACCACCTCCATCGGACGAGCGGAGACTATGGCTACACCTTC | CANHLHRTSGDYGYTF | TRBJ1-2 | many | TRBV19 | NA
TGTGCCAGCAGCGAATACACAGGTCTCTACAATGAGCAGTTCTTC | CASSEYTGLYNEQFF | TRBJ2-1 | many | TRBV11-2 | NA
TGTGCCAGCAGCCAAGATGGGAGGGACACCATGAACACTGAAGCTTTCTTT | CASSQDGRDTMNTEAFF | TRBJ1-1 | few | TRBV3-1 | NA
TGTGCCATCCAACGCACGGGAGGAAACACCGGGGAGCTGTTTTTT | CAIQRTGGNTGELFF | TRBJ2-2 | few | TRBV10-3 | TRBD2
TGTGCCAGCAGTTTATCGGCCCCCTTGAGGTTGGGCAATCAGCCCCAGCATTTT | CASSLSAPLRLGNQPQHF | TRBJ1-5 | many | TRBV27 | NA
TGTGCCAGCAGCCCACCGACTAGCAGTGAGCAGTTCTTC | CASSPPTSSEQFF | TRBJ2-1 | NA | TRBV14 | TRBD2
TGTGCCAGCAGTAGTTCCCGCGGCGCTGTTAACTCTGGGGCCAACGTCCTGACTTTC | CASSSSRGAVNSGANVLTF | TRBJ2-6 | NA | TRBV28 | NA